This T cell receptor (beta chain) was obtained from a study of immune evolution from preneoplasia to lung adenocarcinoma. On the study more broadly: HLA loss of heterozygosity: around 6.5% AIS, under 19% MIA, around 35% ADC, none AAH.

After pathologic assessment, macro-dissection selected premalignant or tumor cells for extraction. Measured with immunoSEQ multiplex PCR; TCRdb has only the in-frame clones, and not every one. The repertoire holds some 16,000 clones, with 86% as singletons. Germline CDR1 SGHRS, CDR2 YFSETQ. This CDR3 spans 16 amino acids. The V end was cut by 2 bases, the J end by 0 bases, with 11 bases between. In the case of this clone: Its specificity is unknown.

Study-wide results and limits: Top clone share appeared to fall from AAH through AIS, MIA, adenocarcinoma. Later-stage lesions seemingly showed higher T cell density and diversity than normal lung.

V usage is TRBV5-1 and J usage is TRBJ2-2; D gene unclear. The TCR comes from a person aged 65 to 79 with invasive lung adenocarcinoma. The source material was FFPE invasive lung adenocarcinoma tissue. This CDR3 reads CASSLRQPSNTGELFF. CDR3 sequence (DNA): TGCGCCAGCAGCTTAAGGCAGCCATCGAACACCGGGGAGCTGTTTTTT.